These 19 T cell receptor beta chains came from one sample sequenced in a study of OX40 agonist ivuxolimab in advanced cancers. The method was immunoSEQ multiplex PCR; TCRdb's version includes in-frame clones alone and lacks a portion of them. The sample has some 150,000 clones; 85% to 95% are singletons. The source material was CD4+ or CD8+ T cells sorted from blood, sampled in a trial of the OX40 agonist ivuxolimab. The origin of the receptors is an adult with an advanced solid tumor such as melanoma, head and neck, liver or kidney cancer.

This sequence joins TRBV6-6 and TRBJ2-7; the match to TRBD2 covers 11 bases. This CDR3 has 15 amino acids. CDR1 MNHNY and CDR2 SVGAGI come from the germline V gene (reference sequence). The junction had 2 bases not matched to a gene; V was cut back by 4 bases and J by 0 bases. The CDR3 loop reads CASSWTSGPSYEQYF. CDR3 DNA sequence: TGTGCCAGCAGTTGGACTAGCGGGCCCTCCTACGAGCAGTACTTC.

This chain joins TRBV6-5 and TRBJ1-2; D is undetermined. The CDR3 has 14 amino acids. V was trimmed by 6 bases and J by 3 bases, leaving 14 bases between them. Germline CDR1 reads MNHEY; CDR2 reads SVGAGI. CDR3 coding DNA: TGTGCCAGCAGACCCCGGGCGATCGACTATGGCTACACCTTC. It translates to CASRPRAIDYGYTF.

The rearrangement joins TRBV29-1 to TRBJ1-2; maybe TRBD1 (5 bases). The CDR3 sequence is 12 residues long. Germline assignment: CDR1 SQVTM and CDR2 ANQGSEA. Deletions cut 5 bases from V and 6 bases from J, with 13 bases between. CDR3 amino acids: CSVWRGGDGYTF. The CDR3 DNA follows: TGCAGCGTTTGGAGGGGCGGGGATGGCTACACCTTC.

J is TRBJ2-7 and V is TRBV11-1; TRBD2 matches at 9 bases. This CDR3 spans 16 amino acids. V lost 1 base to trimming and J lost 7 bases; unmatched junction nucleotides: 11. Looked up from germline, CDR1 is SGHAT and CDR2 is FQDESV (reference sequence). CDR3 nucleotides: TGTGCCAGCAGCTTAGTGGGCGGGGGGGCCATAAGGGAGCAGTACTTC. Amino acid sequence: CASSLVGGGAIREQYF.

This clone was seen only a few times. The chain recombines TRBV7-2 with TRBJ2-1; TRBD1 agrees at 7 bases. The ends lost 1 base at V and 6 bases at J; junction bases unmatched: 3. CDR1 and CDR2 from the germline V gene are SGHTA and FQGNSA. The CDR3 contains 14 residues. The CDR3 DNA reads TGTGCCAGCAGCTTAGGGGGACAGCCCAATGAGCAGTTCTTC. Residues: CASSLGGQPNEQFF.

The V and J genes are TRBV6-1 and TRBJ2-4; tentative D call: TRBD2 (6 bases). Germline assignment: CDR1 MNHNS and CDR2 SASEGT. The V and J ends lost 8 bases and 2 bases respectively, with 10 bases between them. This CDR3 is 13 amino acids long. CDR3 DNA: TGTGCCAGCGCAGGAGGGTCCAAAAACATTCAGTACTTC. It translates to CASAGGSKNIQYF.

The chain uses TRBV15 and TRBJ1-3; D is perhaps TRBD1 (5 bases). Germline V gives CDR1 LNHNV, CDR2 YYDKDF (reference sequence). The length of the CDR3 is 14 residues. Trimming removed 4 bases at V and 2 bases at J, with 9 bases between. This CDR3 reads CATSTRQTGNTIYF. Here the CDR3 DNA reads TGTGCCACCAGCACTCGACAGACTGGAAACACCATATATTTT.

The rearrangement links TRBV15 to TRBJ1-5; D possibly corresponds to TRBD1 (6 bases). Trimming took 1 base from V and 5 from J, leaving 12 bases between them. Germline CDR1 LNHNV, CDR2 YYDKDF (reference sequence). This CDR3 has 15 amino acids. The CDR3 is CATSRGGTSHQPQHF. For the CDR3, the DNA is TGTGCCACCAGCAGAGGGGGGACATCCCATCAGCCCCAGCATTTT. The variable domain in full, with the rest retrieved from reference TRBV15 and TRBJ1-5, is DAMVIQNPRYQVTQFGKPVTLSCSQTLNHNVMYWYQQKSSQAPKLLFHYYDKDFNNEADTPDNFQSRRPNTSFCFLDIRSPGLGDTAMYLCATSRGGTSHQPQHFGDGTRLSIL.

In its sample, this clone was seen once. One end of the junction varies from germline; a read error may be responsible. The chain carries TRBV6-5 and TRBJ2-7; D unresolved. Looked up from germline, CDR1 is MNHEY and CDR2 is SVGAGI. The CDR3 contains 15 residues. The CDR3 reads CAISGPSASSYEQYF. The CDR3 DNA sequence: TGTGCCATCAGTGGGCCCTCGGCATCTTCCTACGAGCAGTACTTC.

The chain combines TRBV5-1 with TRBJ2-1; 8 nucleotides line up with TRBD2. This CDR3 spans 16 amino acids. V dropped 4 bases and J dropped 3; count of bases not matched to a gene: 9. In germline, CDR1 is SGHRS, CDR2 YFSETQ. The CDR3 DNA sequence: TGCGCCAGCAGCCGTGAGGTTGCGGGGGGCTACAATGAGCAGTTCTTC. Translating it yields CASSREVAGGYNEQFF.

A word on this clone: Other DNA sequences from this sample encode an identical CDR3 as well. The chain couples TRBV4-3 to TRBJ2-7, with D possibly TRBD2 on 6 matching bases. CDR3 size: 15 residues. The ends were cut back, 4 bases at V and 2 bases at J, with 15 bases in the middle. Germline CDR1 is LGHNA and CDR2 is YSLEER. Written as DNA, the CDR3 is TGCGCCAGCAGCCTCCAAGGGGACTCCGCCTACGAGCAGTACTTC. Residues: CASSLQGDSAYEQYF.

The J gene is TRBJ1-4, the V gene TRBV7-9; TRBD1 matches 10 bases. The CDR3 extends over 14 amino acids. CDR1 is SEHNR, CDR2 FQNEAQ, per germline (reference sequence). V lost 8 bases, J lost 5 bases, and 5 bases stayed unmatched. The CDR3 region has the DNA TGTGCCAGCGCGACGGGACAGGGGAATGAAAAACTGTTTTTT. As protein: CASATGQGNEKLFF.

The V gene is TRBV4-2, the J gene TRBJ1-2; D may be TRBD1 (6 bases). CDR3 size: 15 residues. The V gene lost 0 bases and the J gene lost 4 bases, with 12 bases spanning the gap. Germline loops: CDR1 LGHNA, CDR2 YNFKEQ. CDR3 bases: TGTGCCAGCAGCCAAGAAGGCGGCAGGGGCTATGGCTACACCTTC. Its translation is CASSQEGGRGYGYTF.

The chain has TRBV9 and TRBJ1-5; D gene unclear. Trimming took 0 bases from V and 11 from J, leaving 12 bases between them. CDR1 SGDLS and CDR2 YYNGEE come from the germline V gene. The CDR3 runs 13 residues. The CDR3 sequence is CASSVASGSTQHF. CDR3 in DNA: TGTGCCAGCAGCGTAGCCTCGGGGTCAACCCAGCATTTT.

The chain uses TRBV10-3 and TRBJ2-5; D may be TRBD2 (5 bases). Trimming shortened V by 5 bases and J by 0 bases, and 7 bases separated the two germline ends. Germline CDR1 reads ENHRY; CDR2 reads SYGVKD. The CDR3 is 13 amino acids. CDR3 bases: TGTGCCATCAGTAAAGCGGACCAAGAGACCCAGTACTTC. The encoded protein is CAISKADQETQYF.

CDR3 coding DNA: TGTGCCAGCAGCTTAGTACGGGGCGAGCAGTACTTC. Its protein is CASSLVRGEQYF. This rearrangement joins TRBV7-2 to TRBJ2-7, with D possibly being TRBD2 (5 bases). This CDR3 contains 12 residues. V lost 1 base, J lost 6 bases, and 7 bases lay in between. CDR1 SGHTA and CDR2 FQGNSA come from the germline V gene.

This clone was counted a single time. Germline and junction disagree at one end, which may indicate a read error. This chain links TRBV7-7 with TRBJ2-3; D perhaps matches TRBD2 (5 bases). Germline CDR1 is SSHAT and CDR2 is FNYEAQ (reference sequence). The CDR3 is 14 amino acids. The CDR3 sequence is CASSLGLNTDTQYF. CDR3 nucleotides: TGTGCTAGCAGCTTAGGACTGAACACAGATACGCAGTATTTT.

The chain carries TRBV28 and TRBJ1-2, with D tentatively TRBD1 (6 bases). V was cut by 6 bases and J by 0 bases, with 14 bases left in between. Germline lookup yields CDR1 MDHEN and CDR2 SYDVKM. The CDR3 has 15 amino acids. DNA for the CDR3: TGTGCCAGCAGCTCCTTGGGGGGGCCTAACTATGGCTACACCTTC. The encoded protein is CASSSLGGPNYGYTF.

The J gene is TRBJ1-1, the V gene TRBV7-2, with a possible D match to TRBD1 (5 bases). The CDR3 extends over 14 amino acids. The V gene lost 3 bases and the J gene lost 6 bases, with 14 bases spanning the gap. Germline CDR1 and CDR2: SGHTA and FQGNSA. In nucleotides, the CDR3 is TGTGCCAGCAGCTTCCCCCGGGGGAGGGCTGAAGCTTTCTTT. It encodes CASSFPRGRAEAFF.